Below are 19 T cell receptor beta chains sequenced from a single sample in a study of graft-versus-host responses after intestinal transplantation. Sequencing used immunoSEQ multiplex PCR; TCRdb keeps in-frame clones, though not all of them. This sample carries about 25,000 clones, 40% of them seen once, and the ten largest clones take roughly 0.65%. Here the sequenced sample was alloreactive CD4+ T cells from a mixed lymphocyte reaction culture, taken before intestinal transplant. Subset here: CFSE-low proliferating T cells sorted from roughly 6-day pre-transplant mixed lymphocyte reaction (GvH or HvG direction). These TCRs come from a human patient who received an intestinal transplant.

This clone turned up a few times. V gene TRBV20-1 combines with J gene TRBJ2-3; 8 nucleotides line up with TRBD1. The CDR3 consists of 11 residues. CDR1 DFQATT and CDR2 SNEGSKA come from the germline V gene (reference sequence). V was clipped by 3 bases and J by 12 bases; unmatched bases: 5. The CDR3 loop reads CSARIGQGQYF. CDR3 sequence (DNA): TGCAGTGCTAGGATCGGACAGGGACAGTATTTT.

The rearrangement links TRBV5-1 to TRBJ2-1, with 10 bases aligning to TRBD2. Germline V CDR1 and CDR2: SGHRS, YFSETQ. The CDR3 is made up of 17 amino acids. The ends lost 0 bases at V and 2 bases at J; junction bases unmatched: 5. CDR3 nucleotides: TGCGCCAGCAGCTTGGGGGGGCTAGCGGGAGCCTACAATGAGCAGTTCTTC. This codes for CASSLGGLAGAYNEQFF.

The gene calls are TRBV5-4 and TRBJ1-2, with a tentative D call TRBD1 (5 bases). The germline gives CDR1 SGHNT, CDR2 YYREEE (reference sequence). With 2 bases removed from V and 8 bases from J, the gap between germline ends came to 10 bases. The CDR3 is 12 residues long. The CDR3 region has the DNA TGTGCCAGCAGCTTCCAGGGATACGGCTACACCTTC. It is translated as CASSFQGYGYTF.

The chain links TRBV7-9 to TRBJ2-5, with D uncertain. V gave up 5 bases and J gave up 4 bases, with 8 bases separating them. In germline, CDR1 is SEHNR, CDR2 FQNEAQ (reference sequence). This CDR3 is 12 amino acids long. CDR3 region: CASSPPGETQYF. The CDR3 DNA reads TGTGCCAGCAGCCCCCCCGGAGAGACCCAGTACTTC.

This clone occurred a few times. The genes are TRBV6-5 and TRBJ1-2, with D tentatively TRBD1 (5 bases). CDR1 is MNHEY, CDR2 SVGAGI, per germline. V was clipped by 2 bases and J by 4 bases, with 11 bases between them. This CDR3 has 14 amino acids. As DNA, the CDR3 is TGTGCCAGCAGTTACGGGTTGACAGCCTATGGCTACACCTTC. Translation: CASSYGLTAYGYTF.

This chain links TRBV5-4 with TRBJ2-2; 7 bases are a match to TRBD1. The CDR3 totals 16 residues. Unmatched junction bases numbered 9, after V lost 4 bases and J lost 3 bases. The germline CDR1 and CDR2 sequences are SGHNT and YYREEE (reference sequence). The CDR3 loop reads CASSAGGRADTGELFF. The CDR3 nucleotides read TGTGCCAGCAGCGCAGGGGGACGGGCTGACACCGGGGAGCTGTTTTTT.

The table lists this clone with a count of one. This chain links TRBV15 with TRBJ2-1, with D possibly being TRBD2 (5 bases). Germline V lookup: CDR1 LNHNV, CDR2 YYDKDF (reference sequence). The CDR3 covers 15 residues. V lost 8 bases to trimming and J lost 4 bases, with 18 bases between them. The CDR3 reads CATARDYSPYNEQFF. The CDR3 region has the DNA TGTGCCACCGCACGTGACTATTCTCCGTACAATGAGCAGTTCTTC.

The rearrangement uses TRBV5-1 and TRBJ1-6; the D is unclear. The CDR3 has 15 amino acids. The germline V and J ends were trimmed by 6 bases and 6 bases, with 16 bases remaining between them. The germline CDR1 and CDR2 sequences are SGHRS and YFSETQ. This chain's CDR3 is CASKVELALNSPLHF. In DNA form, the CDR3 reads TGCGCCAGCAAAGTAGAGCTAGCCCTTAATTCACCCCTCCACTTT.

This clone was counted between two and nine times. The CDR3: CASSPRTGYEQYF. CDR3 in DNA: TGTGCCAGCTCACCAAGGACTGGCTACGAGCAGTACTTC. This sequence joins TRBV18 and TRBJ2-7, with D maybe TRBD2 (5 bases). This CDR3 is built from 13 residues. Trimming took 2 bases from V and 3 from J, leaving 8 bases between them. CDR1 is KGHSH and CDR2 is LQKENI in the germline V gene.

This clone was counted a single time. V gene TRBV30 combines with J gene TRBJ2-2; the match to TRBD2 covers 11 bases. CDR1 is GTSNPN and CDR2 is SVGIG in the germline V gene (reference sequence). The CDR3 runs to 13 residues. Germline trimming cut 5 bases from V and 7 bases from J; bases unmatched to any gene: 3. CDR3 loop: CAWRLAGIGELFF. CDR3 nucleotide sequence: TGTGCCTGGCGACTAGCGGGAATCGGGGAGCTGTTTTTT.

Only a few counts were recorded for this clone. This chain connects TRBV2 to TRBJ1-6; 9 nucleotides match TRBD1. Germline-derived CDR1 and CDR2 are SNHLY and FYNNEI. V shed 6 bases, J shed 9 bases, and the junction held 6 bases outside the gene matches. This CDR3 region has 14 residues. CDR3 region: CASRRQGGISPLHF. The CDR3 nucleotides are TGTGCCAGCAGGAGACAGGGGGGAATTTCACCCCTCCACTTT.

Points on this clone: In the same sample, other DNA sequences code for this CDR3. J is TRBJ2-5 and V is TRBV4-2; 13 nucleotides match TRBD2. The CDR3 runs to 18 residues. V was clipped by 1 base and J by 5 bases; unmatched bases: 10. CDR1 and CDR2 (germline): LGHNA, YNFKEQ. The DNA of the CDR3 is TGTGCCAGCAGCCAAGGGACTAGCGGGAGCCCCCCGCGGGAGACCCAGTACTTC. This gives the protein CASSQGTSGSPPRETQYF.

J is TRBJ1-2 and V is TRBV4-2, with no clear D. Trimming cost V 0 bases and J 7 bases, with 9 bases left between them. The CDR3 is 13 residues long. Germline V lookup: CDR1 LGHNA, CDR2 YNFKEQ. The CDR3 protein is CASSQDWTFGYTF. CDR3 bases: TGTGCCAGCAGCCAAGATTGGACTTTTGGCTACACCTTC.

The chain employs TRBV6-4 and TRBJ2-5; the match to TRBD2 covers 8 bases. V lost 2 bases, J lost 6 bases, and 8 bases stayed unmatched. Germline values: CDR1 MRHNA, CDR2 SNTAGT. The CDR3 has 15 residues. The CDR3 region has the DNA TGTGCCAGCAGTGACCCGGGAGCGGGAGAAAAGACCCAGTACTTC. Amino acid sequence: CASSDPGAGEKTQYF.

This clone was seen a few times. The V and J genes are TRBV5-1 and TRBJ2-1, with 9 bases fitting TRBD1. The CDR3 is 15 amino acids. V shed 7 bases and J 8 bases; nucleotides not matched to a gene: 13. Germline assignment: CDR1 SGHRS and CDR2 YFSETQ. CDR3 residues: CASYLPGQGFDEQFF. In DNA form, the CDR3 reads TGCGCCAGCTATTTACCGGGACAGGGCTTCGATGAGCAGTTCTTC.

The chain joins TRBV6-5 to TRBJ2-1; 11 bases are shared with TRBD2. CDR1 and CDR2 (germline): MNHEY, SVGAGI. Trimming at V came to 5 bases and at J to 6 bases, leaving 3 bases not matched to a gene. The CDR3 has 14 amino acids. The CDR3 nucleotides are TGTGCCAGCAGTGTAGCGGGGGGGAGCAATGAGCAGTTCTTC. Translating gives CASSVAGGSNEQFF.

The rearrangement joins TRBV18 to TRBJ1-4; maybe TRBD1 (6 bases). From germline, CDR1 is KGHSH and CDR2 LQKENI. The germline V and J ends were trimmed by 3 bases and 1 base, with 18 bases remaining between them. The CDR3 consists of 18 residues. The CDR3 here is CASSPQFGTLGTNEKLFF. As DNA, the CDR3 is TGTGCCAGCTCACCCCAGTTTGGGACACTGGGAACTAATGAAAAACTGTTTTTT.

In its sample, this clone was seen a few times. The rearrangement uses TRBV25-1 and TRBJ1-1, with D perhaps TRBD1 (6 bases). In germline, CDR1 is MGHDK, CDR2 SYGVNS. The CDR3 consists of 15 residues. Trimming took 3 bases from V and 4 from J, leaving 15 bases between them. Here the CDR3 reads CASSETGYFATEAFF. The DNA of the CDR3 is TGTGCCAGCAGTGAGACAGGTTATTTCGCCACTGAAGCTTTCTTT.

The chain has TRBV10-1 and TRBJ1-1; weak D call: TRBD1 (6 bases). This CDR3 is 16 amino acids long. Germline CDR1 is WNHNN and CDR2 is SYGVQD (reference sequence). With 3 bases removed from V and 2 bases from J, the gap between germline ends came to 16 bases. As DNA, the CDR3 is TGCGCCAGCAGTGATGTAGGGGACACGCTAAACACTGAAGCTTTCTTT. It encodes CASSDVGDTLNTEAFF.